This record covers a single T cell receptor (beta chain). The germline gives CDR1 GTSNPN, CDR2 SVGIG (reference sequence). This CDR3 has 15 amino acids. V dropped 5 bases and J dropped 0; count of bases not matched to a gene: 7. The data derive from a study of blood T cell repertoires in COVID-19. Measured with immunoSEQ multiplex PCR; TCRdb has only the in-frame clones, and not every one. The sample carries approximately 300,000 clones, roughly four fifths recorded once. The sequence derives from a person aged 65 to 85 with COVID-19, enrolled during active disease. Sequenced: peripheral blood. The V gene is TRBV30, the J gene TRBJ2-1; 7 bases are shared with TRBD2. Written as DNA, the CDR3 is TGTGCCTGGGCCCTAGGCGGGAGCTCCTACAATGAGCAGTTCTTC. Translating gives CAWALGGSSYNEQFF.